This paragraph reports one TCR beta chain. The sample belongs to a study of blood T cell repertoires in COVID-19. For the study at large: The United States, Italy and Spain provided the acute and convalescent COVID-19 samples. T cells, B-cell-depleted T cells, or PBMCs provided the cDNA or gDNA that served as material.

Participants were aged about 18 to 100 years from roughly 26 US areas. Self-reported history from a screening survey and questionnaire set each donor's cohort. CDR3 length: 16 amino acids. Germline CDR1 SQVTM, CDR2 ANQGSEA. Germline trimming cut 5 bases from V and 1 base from J; bases unmatched to any gene: 13. Sequencing was performed with immunoSEQ multiplex PCR; in TCRdb, only in-frame clones are kept and a portion is missing. There are 350,000 to 400,000 clones in the sample; 88% occur only once, and more than 1% lies in the top ten. The chain is built from TRBV29-1 and TRBJ1-1; 7 positions agree with TRBD1. The sample consisted of PBMCs or T cells enriched from blood (not recorded which). The TCR comes from a young woman who had recovered from COVID-19. CDR3 loop: CSVIGVEGQRNTEAFF. The CDR3 DNA reads TGCAGCGTTATTGGGGTCGAGGGACAGAGGAACACTGAAGCTTTCTTT.